These T cell receptor beta chains were read from a single sample in a study of TIL therapy for anti-PD-1-resistant metastatic lung cancer. Generated by immunoSEQ multiplex PCR, the TCRdb table keeps only in-frame clones and is missing some. The sample carries about 60,000 clones, 69% recorded once. Sample: blood, taken at baseline. These receptors were obtained from a person aged 25-80 years with non-small cell lung cancer. CDR3s leave out the opening cysteine and the closing phenylalanine or tryptophan. D genes are given only for firm matches.

D gene	V gene	CDR3 protein
TRBD1	TRBV30	AWSGQGGTEAF
TRBD2	TRBV6-6	ASRTTSGTGELF
NA	TRBV5-6	ASSFATYEQY
NA	TRBV28	ASKAPQVEKLF
NA	TRBV5-6	ASSLPTGGVGELF
NA	TRBV5-6	ASSLNPGQAF
NA	TRBV13	ASSLVDRMNTEAF
TRBD2	TRBV15	ATSGKTSGGPQETQY
NA	TRBV7-3	ASSLGRGRTLSYEQY
NA	TRBV7-6	ASSLEAGKNEQF
NA	TRBV9	ASSVSGGWDYGYT
NA	TRBV30	AWSPPQPYNEQF
NA	TRBV7-6	ASSRKWGQGQPNEQF
TRBD2	TRBV7-8	ASSYLAGEVTDTQY
TRBD2	TRBV29-1	SSGTSGNTDTQY
NA	TRBV28	ASSLGQRTGELF
NA	TRBV14	ASSQETRQTGELF
NA	TRBV6-1	ASIFDTGKTEAF
NA	TRBV28	ASSRASSGNTIY
NA	TRBV20-1	SLKGLDEAF
NA	TRBV5-1	ASSLGSLGGQETQY
TRBD1	TRBV4-1	ATSWTGSSYEQY
NA	TRBV5-5	ASSLPGGTYEQY
NA	TRBV19	ASSMAGRNGYT
NA	TRBV11-2	ASSFVRGGYGYT
NA	TRBV7-8	ASSLGAYEQY
NA	TRBV6-1	ASSTGIQETQY
NA	TRBV2	ASSDGIVSYEQY
TRBD2	TRBV27	ASSLSSSGRAEQY
NA	TRBV29-1	SVDGLSEGNTIY
TRBD1	TRBV4-2	ASSQSTGLATGGYGYT
NA	TRBV5-1	ASSLASGPVYNEQF
TRBD1	TRBV11-3	ASSLSRQGRHYGYT
TRBD2	TRBV5-1	ASSLGLAGNYEQY
NA	TRBV6-4	ASSDGGQSTEAF
TRBD1	TRBV5-1	ASSFQGAREKLF
NA	TRBV28	ASSLHRRVTSNQPQH
NA	TRBV10-3	AITPDGNTEAF
TRBD1	TRBV7-6	ASSVDRDYEQY
TRBD1	TRBV5-1	ASRITGANYGYT
TRBD2	TRBV29-1	SVVSVGRELYNEQF
TRBD1	TRBV7-9	ASSPGTALNTEAF
TRBD2	TRBV5-1	ASSLFGSPSGGTDTQY
NA	TRBV6-1	ASSAYRLQETQY
NA	TRBV28	ASSSGVTNEKLF
NA	TRBV10-3	ATQTGTGANVLT
TRBD1	TRBV5-1	ASSGRPGGGETQY
NA	TRBV6-6	ASSPVGETQY
TRBD2	TRBV5-1	ASSSVGLAGVHVEQY
NA	TRBV11-3	ASSSGGAVTDTQY
TRBD2	TRBV28	ASSRRGSVSYEQY
TRBD1	TRBV29-1	SVEDRDRANTEAF
NA	TRBV10-3	ATGTAKETQY
TRBD2	TRBV4-1	ASSQDRGGLNTGELF
NA	TRBV7-2	ASSLNPIAVSSTDTQY
NA	TRBV5-1	ASSAQGLNTEAF
NA	TRBV15	ATSRTQTRNTEAF
NA	TRBV2	ATKTDAYEQY